One sample yielded the 8 T cell receptor beta chains listed below, sequenced in a study of T cell clonotyping in hematopoietic cell transplantation. The assay was immunoSEQ multiplex PCR, and TCRdb's table has in-frame clones only and misses some. Altogether some 40,000 clones are present, around 95% being singletons, with the ten largest covering 0.95%. The sequencing sample was made of peripheral blood mononuclear cells. The receptors shown here come from a man aged 30 to 39 in good health. Some clones in this sample may be carry-over from other donors' samples.

The chain couples TRBV10-3 to TRBJ1-4; 9 positions match TRBD1. The CDR3 loop spans 16 amino acids. V was clipped by 3 bases and J by 6 bases; unmatched bases: 8. Germline values: CDR1 ENHRY, CDR2 SYGVKD. The DNA of the CDR3 is TGTGCCATCAGTGACACAGGGGGCAAAACGGATGAAAAACTGTTTTTT. Translating gives CAISDTGGKTDEKLFF.

The V and J genes are TRBV6-6 and TRBJ1-5; possibly TRBD1 for D (6 bases). This CDR3 spans 12 amino acids. Germline V CDR1 and CDR2: MNHNY, SVGAGI (reference sequence). V lost 5 bases to trimming and J lost 7 bases, with 9 bases between them. CDR3 in amino acids: CASSQQGQPQHF. CDR3 in DNA: TGTGCCAGCAGTCAACAGGGCCAGCCCCAGCATTTT.

The V call is TRBV7-6, the J call TRBJ1-1; no clear D. CDR3 length: 12 residues. V lost 5 bases and J 3 bases, leaving 7 bases between the germline ends. Germline V gives CDR1 SGHVS, CDR2 FNYEAQ. As DNA, the CDR3 is TGTGCCAGCAGCCACGTGGACACTGAAGCTTTCTTT. Translating gives CASSHVDTEAFF.

The chain uses TRBV10-1 and TRBJ1-5; 7 nucleotides agree with TRBD1. With 6 bases clipped from V and 0 bases from J, the junction kept 14 bases outside the gene matches. The V gene's germline CDR1 is WNHNN and CDR2 SYGVQD (reference sequence). This CDR3 is 18 amino acids long. CDR3 loop: CASRRKQGRDGSNQPQHF. The CDR3 DNA sequence: TGCGCCAGCAGGAGAAAACAGGGGCGGGATGGTAGCAATCAGCCCCAGCATTTT.

This chain joins TRBV4-2 and TRBJ2-7; D remains ambiguous. Germline CDR1 LGHNA, CDR2 YNFKEQ. This CDR3 is 14 amino acids long. The germline V and J ends were trimmed by 1 base and 4 bases, with 11 bases remaining between them. CDR3 sequence (DNA): TGTGCCAGCAGCCAAGGGGTCCAAGGATACGAGCAGTACTTC. This gives the protein CASSQGVQGYEQYF.

The genes are TRBV11-3 and TRBJ2-3; D is possibly TRBD2 (6 bases). CDR3 length: 14 residues. CDR1 is SGHNT, CDR2 YENEEA, per germline. V was shortened by 5 bases and J by 2 bases, with 11 bases between the two germline ends. The CDR3 here is CASSRDSITDTQYF. The CDR3 DNA is TGTGCCAGCAGCCGGGACTCGATCACAGATACGCAGTATTTT.

The chain is built from TRBV16 and TRBJ2-1; D might be TRBD2 (6 bases). Germline V gene lookup returns CDR1 KGHSY and CDR2 FQNENV. V was trimmed by 0 bases and J by 0 bases, leaving 15 bases between them. CDR3 length equals 18 residues. The CDR3 spells CASSQSFGDSSSYNEQFF. In nucleotides, the CDR3 is TGTGCCAGCAGCCAATCTTTCGGGGACTCAAGCTCCTACAATGAGCAGTTCTTC.

A note on this clone: One junction end disagrees with the germline gene, perhaps due to a read error. The chain uses TRBV5-1 and TRBJ2-1; the match to TRBD1 covers 11 bases. Germline V gene data show CDR1 as SGHRS and CDR2 as YFSETQ. There are 13 residues in the CDR3. CDR3 bases: TGCGCCAGCACCTTGGGACAGGGGGGTGAGCAGTTCTTC. As protein: CASTLGQGGEQFF.